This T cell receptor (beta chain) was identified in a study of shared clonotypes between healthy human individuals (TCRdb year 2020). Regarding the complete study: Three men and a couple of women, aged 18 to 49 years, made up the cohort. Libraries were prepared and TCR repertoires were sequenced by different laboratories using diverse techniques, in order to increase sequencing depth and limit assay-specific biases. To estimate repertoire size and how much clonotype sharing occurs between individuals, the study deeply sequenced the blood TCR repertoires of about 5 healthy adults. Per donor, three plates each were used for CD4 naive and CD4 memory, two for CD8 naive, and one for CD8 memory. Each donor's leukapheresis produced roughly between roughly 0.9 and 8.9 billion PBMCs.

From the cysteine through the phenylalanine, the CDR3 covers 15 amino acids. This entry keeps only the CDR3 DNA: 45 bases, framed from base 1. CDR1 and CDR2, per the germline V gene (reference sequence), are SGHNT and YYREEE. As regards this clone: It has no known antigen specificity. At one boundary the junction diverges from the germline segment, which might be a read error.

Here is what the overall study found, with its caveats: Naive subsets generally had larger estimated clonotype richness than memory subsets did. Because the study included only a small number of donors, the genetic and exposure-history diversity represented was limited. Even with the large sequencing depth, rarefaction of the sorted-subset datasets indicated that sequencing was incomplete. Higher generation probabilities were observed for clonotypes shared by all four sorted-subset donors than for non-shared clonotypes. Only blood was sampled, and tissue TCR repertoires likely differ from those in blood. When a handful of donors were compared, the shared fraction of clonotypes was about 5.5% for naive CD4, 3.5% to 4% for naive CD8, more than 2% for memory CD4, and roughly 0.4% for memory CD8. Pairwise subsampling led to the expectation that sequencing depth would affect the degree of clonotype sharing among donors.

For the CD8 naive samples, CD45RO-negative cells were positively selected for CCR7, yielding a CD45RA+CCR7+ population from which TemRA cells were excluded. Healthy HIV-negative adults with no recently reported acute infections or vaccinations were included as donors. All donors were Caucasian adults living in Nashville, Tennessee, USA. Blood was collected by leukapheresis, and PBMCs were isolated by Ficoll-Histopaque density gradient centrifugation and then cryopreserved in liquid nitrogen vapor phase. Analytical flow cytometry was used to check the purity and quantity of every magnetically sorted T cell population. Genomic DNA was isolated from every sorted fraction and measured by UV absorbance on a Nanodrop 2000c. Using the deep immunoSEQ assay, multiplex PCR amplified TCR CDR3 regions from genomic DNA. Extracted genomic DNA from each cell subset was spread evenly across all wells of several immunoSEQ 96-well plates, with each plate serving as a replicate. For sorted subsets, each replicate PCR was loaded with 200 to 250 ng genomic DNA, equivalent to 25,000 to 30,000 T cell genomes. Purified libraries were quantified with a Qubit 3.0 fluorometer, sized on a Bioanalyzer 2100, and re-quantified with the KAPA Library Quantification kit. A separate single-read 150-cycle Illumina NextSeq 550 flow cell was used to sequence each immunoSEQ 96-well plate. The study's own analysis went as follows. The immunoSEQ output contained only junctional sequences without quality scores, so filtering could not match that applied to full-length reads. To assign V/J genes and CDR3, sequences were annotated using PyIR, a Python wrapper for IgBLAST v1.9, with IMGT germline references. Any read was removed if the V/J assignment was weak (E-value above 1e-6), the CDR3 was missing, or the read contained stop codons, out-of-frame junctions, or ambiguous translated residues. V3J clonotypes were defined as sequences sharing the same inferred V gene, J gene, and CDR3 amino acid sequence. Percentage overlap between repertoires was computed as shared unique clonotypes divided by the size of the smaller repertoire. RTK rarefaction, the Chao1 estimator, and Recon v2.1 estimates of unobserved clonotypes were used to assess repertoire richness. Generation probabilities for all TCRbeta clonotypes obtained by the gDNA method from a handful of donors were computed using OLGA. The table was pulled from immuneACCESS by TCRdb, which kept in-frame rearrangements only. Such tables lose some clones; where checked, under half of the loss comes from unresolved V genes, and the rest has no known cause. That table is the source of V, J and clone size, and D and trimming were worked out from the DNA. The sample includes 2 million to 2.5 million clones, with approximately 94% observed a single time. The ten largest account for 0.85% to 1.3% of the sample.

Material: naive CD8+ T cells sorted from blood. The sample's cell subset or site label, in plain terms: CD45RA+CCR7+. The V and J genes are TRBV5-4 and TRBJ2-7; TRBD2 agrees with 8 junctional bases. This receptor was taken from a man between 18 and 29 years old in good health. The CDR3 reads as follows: CASRLALAGPYEQYF. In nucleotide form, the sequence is TGTGCCAGCAGGTTGGCCCTAGCGGGTCCGTACGAGCAGTACTTC.